This TCR beta chain is drawn from a study of OX40 agonist ivuxolimab in advanced cancers. Study at large: The dose of intravenous ivuxolimab that patients received every 2 weeks ranged from 0.01 to 10 mg/kg.

The assay was immunoSEQ multiplex PCR, and TCRdb's table has in-frame clones only and misses some. The sample holds tens of thousands of clones, over 75% seen once. The V gene's germline CDR1 is PRHDT and CDR2 FYEKMQ (reference sequence). The CDR3 loop spans 15 amino acids. V shed 0 bases and J shed 2 bases, with 11 bases lying between them. Study results and caveats: At doses 0.1 to 3.0 mg/kg, CD4+ and CD8+ clones expanded.

A remark on this clone: Antigen specificity is unknown.

J is TRBJ2-7 and V is TRBV13; D is unclear. The material sequenced was CD4+ or CD8+ T cells sorted from blood, taken in a trial of the OX40 agonist ivuxolimab. This receptor was identified in an adult with an advanced solid tumor such as melanoma, head and neck, liver or kidney cancer. CDR3 nucleotide sequence: TGTGCCAGCAGCTTAGGCCGTCTATCCGCCTACGAGCAGTACTTC. Translated: CASSLGRLSAYEQYF.